The 10 T cell receptor beta chains below were found in one sample sequenced in a study of blood T cell repertoires in COVID-19. Only in-frame clones appear in the TCRdb table, and some are missing; sequencing was by immunoSEQ multiplex PCR. The sample gives over 200,000 clones, over 80% of which show up once; roughly 2.5% is in the top ten. Sequencing was performed on peripheral blood. These receptors all come from a man aged 25-45 years with COVID-19, enrolled during active disease.

This clone was seen only a few times. The chain joins TRBV27 to TRBJ2-7; 11 bases fit TRBD2. Germline CDR1 is MNHEY and CDR2 is SMNVEV (reference sequence). The CDR3 runs 15 residues. V was pared by 3 bases and J by 2 bases, with 3 bases of the junction left unmatched. In DNA form, the CDR3 reads TGTGCCAGCAGTTTTAGCGGGAGGGCCGCCTACGAGCAGTACTTC. As protein: CASSFSGRAAYEQYF.

This chain connects TRBV18 to TRBJ2-5, with D uncertain. The CDR3 has 14 amino acids. V dropped 0 bases and J dropped 5 bases, with 10 bases sitting between them. Per germline, CDR1 KGHSH and CDR2 LQKENI. For the CDR3, the DNA is TGTGCCAGCTCACCACCCCAAGCCCTCGAGACCCAGTACTTC. This encodes CASSPPQALETQYF.

The chain carries TRBV6-2 or TRBV6-3 and TRBJ2-1; D unresolved. Germline V CDR1 and CDR2: MNHEY, SVGEGT. The CDR3 extends over 13 amino acids. V was pared by 8 bases and J by 3 bases, with 11 bases between. The CDR3, as DNA: TGTGCCAGCGGCCACTCTTACTACAATGAGCAGTTCTTC. It codes for CASGHSYYNEQFF.

This clone was recorded once. The chain uses TRBV7-6 and TRBJ1-1, with TRBD1 matching 9 bases. Germline CDR1 is SGHVS and CDR2 is FNYEAQ. The V segment lost 4 bases and the J segment 3 bases; nucleotides outside the gene matches: 6. CDR3 length equals 15 residues. CDR3 loop: CASSSSQGADTEAFF. In DNA form, the CDR3 reads TGTGCCAGCAGCTCCTCACAGGGGGCGGACACTGAAGCTTTCTTT.

This clone occurred once. The CDR3 nucleotides are TGTGCCAGCTCACCCCTTAACCCAGGGGATAGTAATTCACCCCTCCACTTT. Amino acids: CASSPLNPGDSNSPLHF. The chain uses TRBV18 and TRBJ1-6; tentative D call: TRBD1 (6 bases). V was pared by 3 bases and J by 6 bases, with 18 bases between. CDR3 length equals 17 residues. Per germline, CDR1 KGHSH and CDR2 LQKENI. The full variable domain, in which reference TRBV18 and TRBJ1-6 provide the parts outside the CDR3, is NAGVMQNPRHLVRRRGQEARLRCSPMKGHSHVYWYRQLPEEGLKFMVYLQKENIIDESGMPKERFSAEFPKEGPSILRIQQVVRGDSAAYFCASSPLNPGDSNSPLHFGNGTRLTVT.

The gene calls are TRBV11-2 and TRBJ2-7, with D tentatively TRBD1 (6 bases). Per the germline V gene, CDR1 is SGHAT and CDR2 is FQNNGV. The CDR3 runs to 16 residues. The ends were cut back, 4 bases at V and 2 bases at J, with 18 bases in the middle. CDR3 sequence: CASSYGPGHGPYEQYF. The CDR3 bases are TGTGCCAGCAGCTACGGACCGGGACATGGCCCCTACGAGCAGTACTTC.

The genes are TRBV7-2 and TRBJ1-1; 7 bases agree with TRBD1. Germline CDR1 is SGHTA and CDR2 is FQGNSA. V was clipped by 4 bases and J by 5 bases; unmatched bases: 10. This CDR3 has 15 residues. CDR3 region: CASSSMTGPGTEAFF. CDR3 in DNA: TGTGCCAGCAGCTCAATGACAGGGCCAGGGACTGAAGCTTTCTTT.

The chain's CDR3 is CATSRDKEGLGNTIYF. The DNA for the CDR3 is TGTGCCACCAGCAGAGATAAAGAGGGTTTGGGAAACACCATATATTTT. J is TRBJ1-3 and V is TRBV15; the D is unclear. CDR1 LNHNV and CDR2 YYDKDF come from the germline V gene (reference sequence). CDR3 length: 16 residues. V was shortened by 0 bases and J by 4 bases, with 13 bases between the two germline ends.

The J gene is TRBJ1-6, the V gene TRBV28, with D possibly matching TRBD1 (5 bases). The CDR3 is made up of 15 amino acids. From germline, CDR1 is MDHEN and CDR2 SYDVKM. The V and J ends lost 8 bases and 10 bases respectively, with 21 bases between them. This chain's CDR3 is CASRDYQGRDSPLHF. In nucleotides, the CDR3 is TGTGCCAGCCGGGACTACCAAGGGCGTGACTCACCCCTCCACTTT. The variable domain in full, completed from reference TRBV28 and TRBJ1-6, reads DVKVTQSSRYLVKRTGEKVFLECVQDMDHENMFWYRQDPGLGLRLIYFSYDVKMKEKGDIPEGYSVSREKKERFSLILESASTNQTSMYLCASRDYQGRDSPLHFGNGTRLTVT.

This rearrangement joins TRBV18 to TRBJ2-1; 9 nucleotides agree with TRBD1. V shed 3 bases, J shed 9 bases, and the junction held 9 bases outside the gene matches. The CDR3 spans 15 residues. Germline CDR1 reads KGHSH; CDR2 reads LQKENI. CDR3 residues: CASSPGQGLLGEQFF. CDR3 DNA: TGTGCCAGCTCACCGGGACAGGGATTGTTAGGTGAGCAGTTCTTC. Full variable domain (remainder filled in from reference TRBV18 and TRBJ2-1): NAGVMQNPRHLVRRRGQEARLRCSPMKGHSHVYWYRQLPEEGLKFMVYLQKENIIDESGMPKERFSAEFPKEGPSILRIQQVVRGDSAAYFCASSPGQGLLGEQFFGPGTRLTVL.